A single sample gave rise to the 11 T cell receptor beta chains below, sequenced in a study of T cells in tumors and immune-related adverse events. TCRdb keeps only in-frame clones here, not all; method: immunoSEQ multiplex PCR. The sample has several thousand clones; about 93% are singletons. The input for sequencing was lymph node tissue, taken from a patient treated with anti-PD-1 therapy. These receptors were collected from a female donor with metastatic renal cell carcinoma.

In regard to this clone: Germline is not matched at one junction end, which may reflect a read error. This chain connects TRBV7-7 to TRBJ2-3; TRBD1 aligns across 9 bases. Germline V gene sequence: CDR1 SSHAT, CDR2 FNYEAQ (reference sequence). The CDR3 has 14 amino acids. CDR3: CASSPDRGTDTQYF. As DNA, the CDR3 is TGTGCTAGCAGCCCGGACAGGGGAACCGATACGCAGTATTTT.

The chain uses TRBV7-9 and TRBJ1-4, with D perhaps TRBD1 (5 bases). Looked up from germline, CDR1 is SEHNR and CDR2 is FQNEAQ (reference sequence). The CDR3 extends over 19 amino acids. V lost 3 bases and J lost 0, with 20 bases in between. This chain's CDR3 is CASSFRRPGSRATNEKLFF. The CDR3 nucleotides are TGTGCCAGCAGCTTTAGAAGGCCAGGGAGTAGGGCAACTAATGAAAAACTGTTTTTT.

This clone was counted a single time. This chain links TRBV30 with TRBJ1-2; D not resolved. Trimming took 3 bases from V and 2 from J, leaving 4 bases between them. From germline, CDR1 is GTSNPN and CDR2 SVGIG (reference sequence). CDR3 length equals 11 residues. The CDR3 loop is CAWSGNYGYTF. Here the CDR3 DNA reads TGTGCCTGGAGCGGCAACTATGGCTACACCTTC.

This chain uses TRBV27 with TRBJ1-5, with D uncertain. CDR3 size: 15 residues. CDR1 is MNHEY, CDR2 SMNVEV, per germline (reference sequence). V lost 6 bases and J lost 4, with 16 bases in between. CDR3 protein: CASSLSTAWNQPQHF. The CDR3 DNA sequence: TGTGCCAGCAGCCTCAGTACAGCGTGGAATCAGCCCCAGCATTTT.

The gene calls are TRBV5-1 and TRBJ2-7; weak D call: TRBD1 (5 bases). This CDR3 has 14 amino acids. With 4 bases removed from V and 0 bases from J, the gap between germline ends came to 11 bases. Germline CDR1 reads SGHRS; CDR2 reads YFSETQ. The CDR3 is CASSTQVSSYEQYF. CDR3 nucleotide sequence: TGCGCCAGCAGCACACAGGTCAGCTCCTACGAGCAGTACTTC.

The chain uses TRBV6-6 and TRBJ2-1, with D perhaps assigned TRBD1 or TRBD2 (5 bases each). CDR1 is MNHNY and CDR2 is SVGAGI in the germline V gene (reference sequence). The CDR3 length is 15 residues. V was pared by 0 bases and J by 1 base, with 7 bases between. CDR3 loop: CASSYSRGSYNEQFF. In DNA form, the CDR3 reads TGTGCCAGCAGTTACTCGAGGGGTTCCTACAATGAGCAGTTCTTC.

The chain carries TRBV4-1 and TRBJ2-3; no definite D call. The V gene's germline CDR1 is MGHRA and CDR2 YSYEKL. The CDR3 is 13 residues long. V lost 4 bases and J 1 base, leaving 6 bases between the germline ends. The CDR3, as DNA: TGCGCCAGCAGCCTACGGGGCACAGATACGCAGTATTTT. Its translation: CASSLRGTDTQYF.

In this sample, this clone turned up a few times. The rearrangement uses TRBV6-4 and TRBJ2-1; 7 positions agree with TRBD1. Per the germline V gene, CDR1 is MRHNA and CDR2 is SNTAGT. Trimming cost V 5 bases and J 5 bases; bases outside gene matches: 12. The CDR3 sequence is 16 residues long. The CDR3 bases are TGTGCCAGCAGTTTTCTCCCGGGACAGCCCGACAATGAGCAGTTCTTC. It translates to CASSFLPGQPDNEQFF.

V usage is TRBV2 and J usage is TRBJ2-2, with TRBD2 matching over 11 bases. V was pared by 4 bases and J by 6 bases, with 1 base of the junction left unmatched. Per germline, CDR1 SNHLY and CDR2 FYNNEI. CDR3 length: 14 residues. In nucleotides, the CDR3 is TGTGCCAGCAGTGTAGCGGGAGGGCCCGGGGAGCTGTTTTTT. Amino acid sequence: CASSVAGGPGELFF.

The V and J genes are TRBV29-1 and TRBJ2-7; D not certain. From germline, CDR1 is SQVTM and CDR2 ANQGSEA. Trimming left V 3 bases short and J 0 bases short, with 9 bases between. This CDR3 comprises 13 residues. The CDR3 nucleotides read TGCAGCGTTGAGTTACCGAGCTCCTACGAGCAGTACTTC. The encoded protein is CSVELPSSYEQYF.

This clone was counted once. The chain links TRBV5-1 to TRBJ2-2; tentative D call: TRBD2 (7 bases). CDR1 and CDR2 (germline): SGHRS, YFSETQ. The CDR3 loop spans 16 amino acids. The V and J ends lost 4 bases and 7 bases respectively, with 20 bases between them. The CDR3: CASSTRGGVEVGELFF. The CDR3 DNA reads TGCGCCAGCAGCACCCGCGGGGGCGTCGAGGTCGGGGAGCTGTTTTTT. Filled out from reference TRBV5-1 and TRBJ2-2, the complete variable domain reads KAGVTQTPRYLIKTRGQQVTLSCSPISGHRSVSWYQQTPGQGLQFLFEYFSETQRNKGNFPGRFSGRQFSNSRSEMNVSTLELGDSALYLCASSTRGGVEVGELFFGEGSRLTVL.